This T cell receptor (beta chain) was sequenced for a study of blood T cells in healthy people across ages. Study results and limitations: Naive T cell percentage showed a strong correlation with the diversity of TCR beta. Donors of long life had a larger count of naive CD4+ cells and greater diversity than aged donors.

Healthy Caucasian individuals from Russia aged about 6 to 90 served as donors. The table lists this clonotype with many counts. Its antigen remains unidentified. With a J-beta primer mix and a sample-barcoded 5' primer, a second PCR ran 7 to 11 cycles. TCRdb reprocessed the 5' RACE reads via MiXCR and lists one record per CDR3 protein. Of 650,000 to 700,000 distinct CDR3 sequences in the sample, under 65% are singletons; the top ten hold approximately 15%. The sequence was collected from an elderly woman in good health. Sample: blood.

CDR3 DNA: TGTGCCAGCAGTTTAGTACTCTCCTACGAGCAGTACTTC. The encoded protein is CASSLVLSYEQYF. V usage is TRBV27 and J usage is TRBJ2-7; D remains unclear. This CDR3 region has 13 residues. Germline V gene sequence: CDR1 MNHEY, CDR2 SMNVEV (reference sequence). V shed 2 bases and J shed 0 bases, with 5 bases lying between them.